The 29 T cell receptor beta chains in this list originate from one sample, sequenced in a study of T-cell reconstitution after alpha-beta-depleted transplantation in children. Unique molecular identifiers were built into the TCRbeta library. TCRdb reprocessed the PCR reads with MiXCR, giving one entry per CDR3 protein. Among about 110,000 distinct CDR3 sequences listed, roughly 23% were seen once. The material sequenced was PBMCs, mostly from graft donor cells, taken 180 days after TCRalphabeta/CD19-depleted stem cell transplant. These receptors were obtained from a male patient between 2 and 9 years old who had a stem cell transplant for chronic granulomatous disease, so the T cells may come from the graft donor.

There are many counts of this clonotype. V gene TRBV4-3 combines with J gene TRBJ2-1; D may be TRBD2 (5 bases). V lost 0 bases to trimming and J lost 10 bases, with 13 bases between them. CDR1 and CDR2 from the germline V gene are LGHNA and YSLEER. CDR3 length: 14 amino acids. CDR3 protein: CASSQDASRPEQFF. In nucleotides, the CDR3 is TGCGCCAGCAGCCAAGATGCTAGCCGGCCAGAGCAGTTCTTC.

The gene calls are TRBV29-1 and TRBJ1-1; D is undetermined. V was pared by 7 bases and J by 8 bases, with 14 bases between. Germline assignment: CDR1 SQVTM and CDR2 ANQGSEA. CDR3 length: 11 amino acids. The CDR3 DNA is TGCAGCGCCCAGTTGTATTCCGAAGCTTTCTTT. Translated, it gives CSAQLYSEAFF.

There are a few counts of this clonotype. The CDR3 region has the DNA TGTGCCAGCAGTGAATCGGGCCTCCTTTATGGCTACACCTTC. It codes for CASSESGLLYGYTF. This chain uses TRBV25-1 with TRBJ1-2; D remains unclear. V gave up 1 base and J gave up 5 bases, with 11 bases separating them. The CDR3 is made up of 14 amino acids. Germline V gives CDR1 MGHDK, CDR2 SYGVNS.

This chain connects TRBV6-5 to TRBJ1-1, with D unresolved. This CDR3 spans 14 amino acids. Germline V CDR1 and CDR2: MNHEY, SVGAGI. With 3 bases removed from V and 1 base from J, the gap between germline ends came to 9 bases. The CDR3 bases are TGTGCCAGCAGTTATGGGGAAAGGAACACTGAAGCTTTCTTT. Residues: CASSYGERNTEAFF.

The J gene is TRBJ2-1, the V gene TRBV29-1; 7 bases are shared with TRBD2. Per the germline V gene, CDR1 is SQVTM and CDR2 is ANQGSEA. The length of the CDR3 is 13 residues. With V trimmed by 4 bases and J by 4 bases, 4 bases remained unmatched. The chain's CDR3 is CSVAGGFYNEQFF. The CDR3 nucleotides are TGCAGCGTTGCCGGGGGGTTTTACAATGAGCAGTTCTTC.

This chain joins TRBV6-5 and TRBJ2-7; TRBD2 might be the D (6 bases). Looked up from germline, CDR1 is MNHEY and CDR2 is SVGAGI. Between the trimmed V and J ends, which lost 2 bases and 6 bases, there was a span of 26 bases. This CDR3 has 18 residues. The CDR3 loop is CASSYHRGKGRSSGEQYF. The DNA for the CDR3 is TGTGCCAGCAGTTACCATAGGGGTAAGGGGAGGAGTTCCGGCGAGCAGTACTTC.

This clonotype was picked up many times. The chain recombines TRBV20-1 with TRBJ2-7; D gene uncertain. Trimming stripped 1 base from V and 0 bases from J, with 4 bases between. Germline CDR1 and CDR2: DFQATT and SNEGSKA (reference sequence). The CDR3 extends over 12 amino acids. This CDR3 reads CSARAASYEQYF. CDR3 sequence (DNA): TGCAGTGCTAGAGCGGCCTCCTACGAGCAGTACTTC.

This sequence joins TRBV4-3 and TRBJ2-3; 10 bases align to TRBD1. The length of the CDR3 is 15 residues. The germline CDR1 and CDR2 sequences are LGHNA and YSLEER. Losses at the gene ends were 3 bases for V and 2 bases for J; bases not matched to a gene: 2. The CDR3 protein is CASSQGTGVTDTQYF. CDR3 coding DNA: TGCGCCAGCAGCCAGGGGACAGGGGTCACAGATACGCAGTATTTT.

The chain joins TRBV5-1 to TRBJ2-1; maybe TRBD2 (5 bases). Deletions cut 6 bases from V and 9 bases from J, with 16 bases between. Germline V CDR1 and CDR2: SGHRS, YFSETQ. The CDR3 is made up of 13 amino acids. Written as DNA, the CDR3 is TGCGCCAGCAACGTGAGAGGGCCCGGTGAGCAGTTCTTC. Its translation is CASNVRGPGEQFF.

V gene TRBV15 combines with J gene TRBJ2-3; TRBD2 might be the D (6 bases). This CDR3 comprises 15 residues. CDR1 and CDR2 (germline): LNHNV, YYDKDF (reference sequence). The V gene lost 1 base and the J gene lost 1 base, with 9 bases spanning the gap. CDR3 protein: CATSRGGVGTDTQYF. CDR3 coding DNA: TGTGCCACCAGCAGAGGGGGGGTGGGCACAGATACGCAGTATTTT.

This clonotype was observed a single time. A read error may produce the germline difference seen at one junction end. This chain links TRBV4-2 with TRBJ2-1; D is perhaps TRBD2 (5 bases). Germline V lookup: CDR1 LGHNA, CDR2 YNFKEQ. CDR3 length: 11 residues. The CDR3 DNA reads TGTGCCCGCAGCCAAGCGGATGAGCAGTTCTTC. This encodes CARSQADEQFF.

The chain is built from TRBV4-2 and TRBJ1-2, with 7 bases fitting TRBD1. The CDR3 consists of 16 residues. CDR1 is LGHNA and CDR2 is YNFKEQ in the germline V gene. Trimming took 1 base from V and 2 from J; bases not matched to a gene: 7. In DNA, the CDR3 is TGTGCCAGCAGCCAAGGGGGGGACAGAGTAAACTATGGCTACACCTTC. The encoded protein is CASSQGGDRVNYGYTF.

This clonotype was counted ten times or more. The chain recombines TRBV4-1 with TRBJ2-1; no clear D. V shed 2 bases and J shed 7 bases, with 12 bases lying between them. The CDR3 covers 14 residues. From germline, CDR1 is MGHRA and CDR2 YSYEKL. The CDR3 bases are TGCGCCAGCAGCCAACCCCCCTTTATGAATGAGCAGTTCTTC. This sequence encodes CASSQPPFMNEQFF.

This clonotype has just a few counts. Written as DNA, the CDR3 is TGTGCCAGCAGCTCGGGCGCCGGGACCCAAAACATTCAGTACTTC. Protein: CASSSGAGTQNIQYF. The V gene is TRBV5-4, the J gene TRBJ2-4; D tentatively reads TRBD1 or TRBD2 (5 bases each). The V gene's germline CDR1 is SGHNT and CDR2 YYREEE (reference sequence). V was shortened by 3 bases and J by 5 bases, with 15 bases between the two germline ends. The CDR3 loop spans 15 amino acids.

This clonotype was counted many times. This rearrangement joins TRBV7-8 to TRBJ2-7; D not certain. V lost 5 bases and J 4 bases, leaving 15 bases between the germline ends. The CDR3 is made up of 14 amino acids. Germline values: CDR1 SGHVS, CDR2 FQNEAQ. The CDR3 sequence: CASSPSWQRYEQYF. CDR3 nucleotide sequence: TGTGCCAGCAGCCCGAGCTGGCAGAGGTACGAGCAGTACTTC.

This clonotype is judged medium-sized (0.01 to 0.1%). The chain uses TRBV12-3 or TRBV12-4 and TRBJ1-1, with D tentatively TRBD1 (5 bases). This CDR3 region has 13 residues. The V gene lost 3 bases and the J gene lost 2 bases, with 7 bases spanning the gap. The CDR3 DNA is TGTGCCAGCAGTTTGGGGCCCAACACTGAAGCTTTCTTT. Translated: CASSLGPNTEAFF.

This clonotype was picked up many times. The chain couples TRBV18 to TRBJ1-2; D call uncertain. Trimming took 0 bases from V and 7 from J, leaving 15 bases between them. Germline V gene data show CDR1 as KGHSH and CDR2 as LQKENI. The CDR3 is 15 amino acids. The CDR3 nucleotides are TGTGCCAGCTCACCACCGTGGGGAAAGAAAAGTGGCTACACCTTC. Protein sequence: CASSPPWGKKSGYTF. Combining the CDR3 with reference TRBV18 and TRBJ1-2 gives the whole variable domain NAGVMQNPRHLVRRRGQEARLRCSPMKGHSHVYWYRQLPEEGLKFMVYLQKENIIDESGMPKERFSAEFPKEGPSILRIQQVVRGDSAAYFCASSPPWGKKSGYTFGSGTRLTVV.

The chain couples TRBV5-1 to TRBJ2-1; weak D call: TRBD1 (6 bases). CDR1 is SGHRS and CDR2 is YFSETQ in the germline V gene. With 6 bases removed from V and 7 bases from J, the gap between germline ends came to 17 bases. The CDR3 sequence is 14 residues long. Here the CDR3 DNA reads TGCGCCAGCAAGATTGCAGGGGTCAGAAATGAGCAGTTCTTC. Protein sequence: CASKIAGVRNEQFF.

This clonotype was counted a single time. The genes are TRBV5-5 and TRBJ2-7, with TRBD1 matching 7 bases. CDR1 is SGHKS, CDR2 YYEKEE, per germline (reference sequence). Germline trimming cut 2 bases from V and 6 bases from J; bases unmatched to any gene: 11. The CDR3 covers 15 residues. CDR3 sequence: CASSFRTGGSAEQYF. Here the CDR3 DNA reads TGTGCCAGCAGCTTTCGGACAGGCGGGTCGGCCGAGCAGTACTTC. Full variable domain (outside the CDR3, taken from reference TRBV5-5 and TRBJ2-7): DAGVTQSPTHLIKTRGQQVTLRCSPISGHKSVSWYQQVLGQGPQFIFQYYEKEERGRGNFPDRFSARQFPNYSSELNVNALLLGDSALYLCASSFRTGGSAEQYFGPGTRLTVT.

This clonotype was recorded a few times. This could be a read error, since a much larger clone is one nucleotide away. This chain joins TRBV5-5 and TRBJ2-6; D perhaps matches TRBD1 (5 bases). Per germline, CDR1 SGHKS and CDR2 YYEKEE (reference sequence). The length of the CDR3 is 15 residues. The CDR3 sequence: CASSFPYSGANGLTF. The CDR3, as DNA: TGTGCCAGCAGCTTCCCCTACTCTGGGGCCAACGGCCTGACTTTC.

This clonotype showed up many times. The CDR3 nucleotides are TGTGCCAGCTCACCTCCAGAATTTAACTATGGCTACACCTTC. This gives the protein CASSPPEFNYGYTF. The chain carries TRBV18 and TRBJ1-2; no clear D. This CDR3 has 14 amino acids. Germline V gene data show CDR1 as KGHSH and CDR2 as LQKENI. Trimming removed 3 bases from V and 1 base from J, with 9 bases in between.

Ten or more counts support this clonotype. The chain links TRBV12-3 or TRBV12-4 to TRBJ1-1; 8 bases align to TRBD1. V dropped 6 bases and J dropped 1; count of bases not matched to a gene: 7. The CDR3 length is 15 residues. CDR3 in amino acids: CASSRRTGTNTEAFF. The CDR3 nucleotides read TGTGCCAGCAGCCGAAGGACAGGGACGAACACTGAAGCTTTCTTT.

The V gene is TRBV20-1, the J gene TRBJ2-5, with 9 positions matching TRBD1. The germline gives CDR1 DFQATT, CDR2 SNEGSKA (reference sequence). This CDR3 region has 17 residues. V gave up 0 bases and J gave up 5 bases; unmatched junction bases: 13. Written as DNA, the CDR3 is TGCAGTGCTAGAGATATAAAAACTACAGGGGGCCGGGAGACCCAGTACTTC. Encoded protein: CSARDIKTTGGRETQYF.

J is TRBJ2-5 and V is TRBV4-2; 12 nucleotides line up with TRBD1. Germline CDR1 reads LGHNA; CDR2 reads YNFKEQ. J gave up 5 bases and V 2 bases, and 6 bases lay outside the gene matches. This CDR3 spans 16 amino acids. The CDR3 loop reads CASSQSGTGGLETQYF. CDR3 DNA: TGTGCCAGCAGCCAATCGGGGACAGGGGGCCTCGAGACCCAGTACTTC.

This clonotype was observed many times. This chain links TRBV12-3 or TRBV12-4 with TRBJ2-4, with TRBD1 identical over 10 bases. The CDR3 sequence is 17 residues long. With 7 bases clipped from V and 0 bases from J, the junction kept 9 bases outside the gene matches. The CDR3 DNA reads as TGTGCCAGCACCCCGGGACAGGGGAGGCTAGCCAAAAACATTCAGTACTTC. Its translation is CASTPGQGRLAKNIQYF.

This clonotype was picked up a small number of times. The V and J genes are TRBV12-3 or TRBV12-4 and TRBJ2-7; D may be TRBD1 (7 bases). The V gene lost 7 bases and the J gene lost 0 bases, with 16 bases spanning the gap. There are 15 residues in the CDR3. The CDR3 loop reads CASTIQGGSSYEQYF. CDR3 in DNA: TGTGCCAGCACGATTCAGGGGGGCTCCTCCTACGAGCAGTACTTC.

The chain has TRBV12-3 or TRBV12-4 and TRBJ2-1, with 11 nucleotides matching TRBD2. The V and J ends lost 8 bases and 7 bases, in that order; junction bases with no gene match: 4. The CDR3 is 13 amino acids. The CDR3 sequence: CASLRLAGNEQFF. The CDR3 DNA sequence: TGTGCCAGCCTCAGACTAGCGGGAAATGAGCAGTTCTTC.

Notes on this clonotype: A clone one base away is much larger, so this may be a read error. The gene calls are TRBV3-1 and TRBJ2-2; a possible D gene is TRBD2 (5 bases). The CDR3 sequence is 14 residues long. Germline-derived CDR1 and CDR2 are LGHDT and YNNKEL (reference sequence). The CDR3 nucleotides read TGTGCCAGCAGCCAATATGTTGGGCCCGGGGAGCCGTTTTTT. This codes for CASSQYVGPGEPFF. The variable domain in full, with the rest retrieved from reference TRBV3-1 and TRBJ2-2, is DTAVSQTPKYLVTQMGNDKSIKCEQNLGHDTMYWYKQDSKKFLKIMFSYNNKELIINETVPNRFSPKSPDKAHLNLHINSLELGDSAVYFCASSQYVGPGEPFFGEGSRLTVL.

This clonotype was counted between two and nine times. This chain uses TRBV6-1 with TRBJ2-7; 9 nucleotides agree with TRBD1. V was clipped by 3 bases and J by 8 bases; unmatched bases: 11. This CDR3 region has 15 residues. Germline V gives CDR1 MNHNS, CDR2 SASEGT. CDR3 in DNA: TGTGCCAGCAGTGAGGGGGACAGGGAGATTTACAAGCAGTACTTC. It specifies CASSEGDREIYKQYF.